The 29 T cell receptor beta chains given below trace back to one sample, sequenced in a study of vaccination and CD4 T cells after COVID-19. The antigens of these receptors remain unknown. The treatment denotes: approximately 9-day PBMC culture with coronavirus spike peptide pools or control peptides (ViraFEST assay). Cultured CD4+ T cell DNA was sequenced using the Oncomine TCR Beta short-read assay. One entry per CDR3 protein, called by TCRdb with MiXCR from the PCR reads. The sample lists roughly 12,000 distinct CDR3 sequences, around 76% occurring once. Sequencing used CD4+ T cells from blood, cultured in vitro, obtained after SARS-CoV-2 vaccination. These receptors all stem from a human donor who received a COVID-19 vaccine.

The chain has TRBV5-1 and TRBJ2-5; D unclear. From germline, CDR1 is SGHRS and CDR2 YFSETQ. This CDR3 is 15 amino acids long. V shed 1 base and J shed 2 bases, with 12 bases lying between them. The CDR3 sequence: CASSLRFADQETQYF. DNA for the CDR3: TGCGCCAGCAGCTTGAGGTTTGCGGATCAAGAGACCCAGTACTTC.

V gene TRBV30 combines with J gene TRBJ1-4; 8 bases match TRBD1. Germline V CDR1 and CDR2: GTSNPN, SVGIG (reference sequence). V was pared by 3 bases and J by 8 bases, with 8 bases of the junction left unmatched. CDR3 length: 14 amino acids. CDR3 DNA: TGTGCCTGGAGGAGCGGACAGGGTAACGAAAAACTGTTTTTT. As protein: CAWRSGQGNEKLFF.

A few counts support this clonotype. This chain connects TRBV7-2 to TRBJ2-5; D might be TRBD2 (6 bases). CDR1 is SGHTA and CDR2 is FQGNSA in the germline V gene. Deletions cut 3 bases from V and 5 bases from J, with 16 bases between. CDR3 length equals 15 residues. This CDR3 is CASSFGLALGETQYF. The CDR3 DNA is TGTGCCAGCAGCTTTGGGCTAGCGTTAGGGGAGACCCAGTACTTC. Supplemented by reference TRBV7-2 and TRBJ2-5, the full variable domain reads GAGVSQSPSNKVTEKGKDVELRCDPISGHTALYWYRQSLGQGLEFLIYFQGNSAPDKSGLPSDRFSAERTGGSVSTLTIQRTQQEDSAVYLCASSFGLALGETQYFGPGTRLLVL.

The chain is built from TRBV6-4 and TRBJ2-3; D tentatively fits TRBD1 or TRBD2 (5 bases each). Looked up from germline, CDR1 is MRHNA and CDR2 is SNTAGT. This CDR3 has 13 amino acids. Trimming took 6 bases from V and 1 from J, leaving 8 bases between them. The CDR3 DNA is TGTGCCAGCAGCCGGGACGGCACAGATACGCAGTATTTT. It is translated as CASSRDGTDTQYF.

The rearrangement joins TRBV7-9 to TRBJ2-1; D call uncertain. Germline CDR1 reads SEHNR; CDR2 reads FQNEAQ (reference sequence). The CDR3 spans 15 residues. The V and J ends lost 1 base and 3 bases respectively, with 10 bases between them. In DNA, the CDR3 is TGTGCCAGCAGCTTAGGCACATCCTACTACAATGAGCAGTTCTTC. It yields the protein CASSLGTSYYNEQFF. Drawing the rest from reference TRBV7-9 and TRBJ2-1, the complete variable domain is DTGVSQNPRHKITKRGQNVTFRCDPISEHNRLYWYRQTLGQGPEFLTYFQNEAQLEKSRLLSDRFSAERPKGSFSTLEIQRTEQGDSAMYLCASSLGTSYYNEQFFGPGTRLTVL.

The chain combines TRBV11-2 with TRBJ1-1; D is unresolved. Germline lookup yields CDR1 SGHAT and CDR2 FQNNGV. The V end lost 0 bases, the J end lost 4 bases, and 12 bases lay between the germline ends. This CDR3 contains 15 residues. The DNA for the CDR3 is TGTGCCAGCAGCTTAGATCGGGCGGGGTTCACTGAAGCTTTCTTT. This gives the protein CASSLDRAGFTEAFF.

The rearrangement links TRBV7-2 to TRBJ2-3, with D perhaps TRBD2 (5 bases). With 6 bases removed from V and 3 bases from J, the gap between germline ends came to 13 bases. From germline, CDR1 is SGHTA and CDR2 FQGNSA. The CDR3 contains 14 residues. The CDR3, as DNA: TGTGCCAGCAGGAGTGGGGAGACAACAGATACGCAGTATTTT. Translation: CASRSGETTDTQYF.

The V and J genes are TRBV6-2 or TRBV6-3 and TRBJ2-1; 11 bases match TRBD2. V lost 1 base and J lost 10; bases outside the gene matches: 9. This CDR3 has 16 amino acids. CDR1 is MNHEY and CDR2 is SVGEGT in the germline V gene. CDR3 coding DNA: TGTGCCAGCAGTTACTTAGCGGGGGGGCCAAAGGGGGAGCAGTTCTTC. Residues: CASSYLAGGPKGEQFF.

CDR3 DNA sequence: TGTGCCACCAGTGATGAAGGAGACAGGGTCCATGGCTACACCTTC. It is translated as CATSDEGDRVHGYTF. This sequence joins TRBV24-1 and TRBJ1-2; TRBD1 matches at 7 bases. Trimming took 3 bases from V and 6 from J; bases not matched to a gene: 9. This CDR3 region has 15 residues. CDR1 and CDR2 (germline): KGHDR, SFDVKD.

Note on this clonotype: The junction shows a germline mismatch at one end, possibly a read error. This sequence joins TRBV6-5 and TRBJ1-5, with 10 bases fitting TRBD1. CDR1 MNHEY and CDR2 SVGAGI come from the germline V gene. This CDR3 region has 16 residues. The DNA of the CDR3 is TGTGCCAGCAGATACTCGAGGACAGGGGGAGGCCAGCCCCAGCATTTT. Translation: CASRYSRTGGGQPQHF.

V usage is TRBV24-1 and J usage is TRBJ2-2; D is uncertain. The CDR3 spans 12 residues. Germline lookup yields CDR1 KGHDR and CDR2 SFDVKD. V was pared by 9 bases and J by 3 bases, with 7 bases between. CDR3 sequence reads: CATGRYTGELFF. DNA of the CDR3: TGTGCCACCGGTCGGTACACCGGGGAGCTGTTTTTT.

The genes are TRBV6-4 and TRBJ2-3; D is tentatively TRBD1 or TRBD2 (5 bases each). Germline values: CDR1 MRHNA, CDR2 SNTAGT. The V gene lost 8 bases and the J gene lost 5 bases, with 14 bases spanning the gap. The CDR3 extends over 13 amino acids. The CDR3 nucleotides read TGTGCCAGCGGGGCTGATGGGGGAGATACGCAGTATTTT. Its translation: CASGADGGDTQYF.

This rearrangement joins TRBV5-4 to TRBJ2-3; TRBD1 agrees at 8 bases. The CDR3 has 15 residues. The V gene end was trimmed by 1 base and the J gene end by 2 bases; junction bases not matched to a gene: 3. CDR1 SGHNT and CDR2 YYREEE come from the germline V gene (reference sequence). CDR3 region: CASSLRQGYTDTQYF. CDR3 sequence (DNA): TGTGCCAGCAGCTTGCGACAGGGGTACACAGATACGCAGTATTTT. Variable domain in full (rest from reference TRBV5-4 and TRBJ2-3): ETGVTQSPTHLIKTRGQQVTLRCSSQSGHNTVSWYQQALGQGPQFIFQYYREEENGRGNFPPRFSGLQFPNYSSELNVNALELDDSALYLCASSLRQGYTDTQYFGPGTRLTVL.

The CDR3 is CASSFGGQSSYNEQFF. The DNA of the CDR3 is TGTGCCAGCAGCTTCGGCGGCCAGAGCTCCTACAATGAGCAGTTCTTC. The rearrangement links TRBV7-2 to TRBJ2-1; D uncertain. V lost 3 bases and J 0 bases, leaving 12 bases between the germline ends. Germline V lookup: CDR1 SGHTA, CDR2 FQGNSA. There are 16 residues in the CDR3.

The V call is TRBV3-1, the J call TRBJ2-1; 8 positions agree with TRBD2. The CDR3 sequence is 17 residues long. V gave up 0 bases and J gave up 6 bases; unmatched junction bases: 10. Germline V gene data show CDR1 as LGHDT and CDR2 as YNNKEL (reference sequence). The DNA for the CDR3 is TGTGCCAGCAGCCAAGATCCCCTAGCGGGTACCTCCAATGAGCAGTTCTTC. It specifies CASSQDPLAGTSNEQFF.

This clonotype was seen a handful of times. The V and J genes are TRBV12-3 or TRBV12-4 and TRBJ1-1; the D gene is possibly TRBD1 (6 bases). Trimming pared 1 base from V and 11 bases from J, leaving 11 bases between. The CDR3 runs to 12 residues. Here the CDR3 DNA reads TGTGCCAGCAGTTTAGGGCAGGGGAGGGCTTTCTTT. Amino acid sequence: CASSLGQGRAFF.

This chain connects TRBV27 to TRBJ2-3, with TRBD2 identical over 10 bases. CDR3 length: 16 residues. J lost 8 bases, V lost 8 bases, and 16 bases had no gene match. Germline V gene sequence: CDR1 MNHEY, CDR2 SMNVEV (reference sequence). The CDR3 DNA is TGTGCCAGCTACCCTCTCACAGCGGGGGGGCCGGGTACGCAGTATTTT. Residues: CASYPLTAGGPGTQYF.

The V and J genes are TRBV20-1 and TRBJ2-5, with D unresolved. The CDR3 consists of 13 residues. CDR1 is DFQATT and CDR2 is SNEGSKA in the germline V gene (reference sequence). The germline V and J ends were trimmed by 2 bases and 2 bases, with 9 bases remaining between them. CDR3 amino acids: CSARYPLQETQYF. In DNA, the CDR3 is TGCAGTGCTAGATACCCTCTGCAAGAGACCCAGTACTTC.

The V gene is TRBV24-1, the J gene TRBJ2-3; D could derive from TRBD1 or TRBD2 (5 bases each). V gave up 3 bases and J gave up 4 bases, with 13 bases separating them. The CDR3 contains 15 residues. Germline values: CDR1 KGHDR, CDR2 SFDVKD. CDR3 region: CATSDRDQNADTQYF. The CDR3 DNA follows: TGTGCCACCAGTGATCGGGACCAGAACGCAGATACGCAGTATTTT.

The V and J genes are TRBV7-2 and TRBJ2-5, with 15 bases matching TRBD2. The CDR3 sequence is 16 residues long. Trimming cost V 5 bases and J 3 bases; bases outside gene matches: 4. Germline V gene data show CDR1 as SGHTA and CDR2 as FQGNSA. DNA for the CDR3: TGTGCCAGCAGCAGGCGGACTAGCGGGGGGGAAGAGACCCAGTACTTC. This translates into CASSRRTSGGEETQYF.

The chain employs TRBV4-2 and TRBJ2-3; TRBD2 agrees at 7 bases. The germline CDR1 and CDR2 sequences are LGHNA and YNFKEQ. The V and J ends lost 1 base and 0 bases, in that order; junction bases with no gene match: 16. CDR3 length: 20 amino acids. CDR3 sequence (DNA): TGTGCCAGCAGCCAAGGGGGATTCGGATTGGCGGGGGAAAGCACAGATACGCAGTATTTT. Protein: CASSQGGFGLAGESTDTQYF.

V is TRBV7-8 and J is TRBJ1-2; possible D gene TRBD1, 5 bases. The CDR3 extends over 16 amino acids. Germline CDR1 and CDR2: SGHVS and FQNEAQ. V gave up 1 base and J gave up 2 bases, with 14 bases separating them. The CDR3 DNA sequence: TGTGCCAGCAGCTTAGTGGGAGGGGAATTAAACTATGGCTACACCTTC. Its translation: CASSLVGGELNYGYTF.

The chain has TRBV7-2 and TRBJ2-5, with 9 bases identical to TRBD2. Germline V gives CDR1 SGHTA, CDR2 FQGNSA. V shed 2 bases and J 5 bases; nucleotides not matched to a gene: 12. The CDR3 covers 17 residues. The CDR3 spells CASSLISAGGLRETQYF. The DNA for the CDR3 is TGTGCCAGCAGCTTAATATCGGCGGGGGGGCTGAGGGAGACCCAGTACTTC.

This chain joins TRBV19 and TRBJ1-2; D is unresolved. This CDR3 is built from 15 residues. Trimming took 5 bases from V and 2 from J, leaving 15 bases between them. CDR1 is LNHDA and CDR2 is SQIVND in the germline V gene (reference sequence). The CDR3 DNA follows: TGTGCCAGTAGTCCCCGATGGGTGCAGAACTATGGCTACACCTTC. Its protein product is CASSPRWVQNYGYTF.

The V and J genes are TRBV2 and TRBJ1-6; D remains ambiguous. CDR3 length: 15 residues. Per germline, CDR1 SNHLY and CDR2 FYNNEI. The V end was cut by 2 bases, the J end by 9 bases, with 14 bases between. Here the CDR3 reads CASSERQAVGSPLHF. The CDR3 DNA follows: TGTGCCAGCAGTGAAAGGCAGGCGGTTGGTTCACCCCTCCACTTT. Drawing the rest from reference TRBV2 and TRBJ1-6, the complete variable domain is EPEVTQTPSHQVTQMGQEVILRCVPISNHLYFYWYRQILGQKVEFLVSFYNNEISEKSEIFDDQFSVERPDGSNFTLKIRSTKLEDSAMYFCASSERQAVGSPLHFGNGTRLTVT.

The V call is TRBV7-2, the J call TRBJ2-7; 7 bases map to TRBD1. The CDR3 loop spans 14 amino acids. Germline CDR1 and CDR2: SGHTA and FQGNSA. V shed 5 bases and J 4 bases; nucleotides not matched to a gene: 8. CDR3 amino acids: CASSLDRSFYEQYF. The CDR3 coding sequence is TGTGCCAGCAGCCTGGACAGGAGCTTTTACGAGCAGTACTTC. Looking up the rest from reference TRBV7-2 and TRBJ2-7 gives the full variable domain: GAGVSQSPSNKVTEKGKDVELRCDPISGHTALYWYRQSLGQGLEFLIYFQGNSAPDKSGLPSDRFSAERTGGSVSTLTIQRTQQEDSAVYLCASSLDRSFYEQYFGPGTRLTVT.

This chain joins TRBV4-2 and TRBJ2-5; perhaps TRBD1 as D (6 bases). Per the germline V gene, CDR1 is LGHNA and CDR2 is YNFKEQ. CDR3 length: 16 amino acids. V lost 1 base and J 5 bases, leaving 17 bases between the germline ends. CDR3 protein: CASSQVTGTPGETQYF. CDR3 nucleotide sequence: TGTGCCAGCAGCCAAGTGACCGGGACACCGGGGGAGACCCAGTACTTC.

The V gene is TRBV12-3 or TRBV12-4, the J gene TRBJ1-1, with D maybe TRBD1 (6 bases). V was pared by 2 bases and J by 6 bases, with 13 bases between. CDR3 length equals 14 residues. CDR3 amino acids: CASSLNQGLAEAFF. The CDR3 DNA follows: TGTGCCAGCAGTTTAAATCAGGGGTTAGCTGAAGCTTTCTTT.

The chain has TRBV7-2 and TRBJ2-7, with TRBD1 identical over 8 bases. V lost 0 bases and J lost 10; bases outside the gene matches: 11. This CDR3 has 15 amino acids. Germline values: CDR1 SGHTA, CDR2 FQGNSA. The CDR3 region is CASSLANTEGQAQYF. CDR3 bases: TGTGCCAGCAGCTTAGCCAACACCGAGGGACAGGCCCAGTACTTC.